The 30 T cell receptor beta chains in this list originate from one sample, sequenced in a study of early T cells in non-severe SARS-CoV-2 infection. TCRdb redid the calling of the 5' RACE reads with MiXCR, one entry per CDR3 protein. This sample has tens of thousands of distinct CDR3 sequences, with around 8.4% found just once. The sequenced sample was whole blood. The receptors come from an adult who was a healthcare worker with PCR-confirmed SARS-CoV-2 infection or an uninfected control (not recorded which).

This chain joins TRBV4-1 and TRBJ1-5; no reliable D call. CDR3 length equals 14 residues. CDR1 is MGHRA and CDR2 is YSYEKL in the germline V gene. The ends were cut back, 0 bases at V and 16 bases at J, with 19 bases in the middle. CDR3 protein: CASSQENALIPPHF. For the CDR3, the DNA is TGCGCCAGCAGCCAAGAAAACGCCCTCATACCACCCCATTTT.

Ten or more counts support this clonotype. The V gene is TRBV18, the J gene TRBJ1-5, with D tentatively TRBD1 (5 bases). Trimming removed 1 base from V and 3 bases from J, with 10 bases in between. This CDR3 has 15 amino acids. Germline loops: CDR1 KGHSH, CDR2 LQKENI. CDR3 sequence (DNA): TGTGCCAGCTCACCACAGGCAGGGTACAATCAGCCCCAGCATTTT. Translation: CASSPQAGYNQPQHF.

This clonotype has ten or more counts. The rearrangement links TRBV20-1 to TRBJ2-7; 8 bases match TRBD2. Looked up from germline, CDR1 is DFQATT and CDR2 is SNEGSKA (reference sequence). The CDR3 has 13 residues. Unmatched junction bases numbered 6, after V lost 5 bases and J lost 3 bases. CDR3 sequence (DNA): TGCAGTGCTGGAAGCGGGAGCGGCTACGAGCAGTACTTC. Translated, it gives CSAGSGSGYEQYF.

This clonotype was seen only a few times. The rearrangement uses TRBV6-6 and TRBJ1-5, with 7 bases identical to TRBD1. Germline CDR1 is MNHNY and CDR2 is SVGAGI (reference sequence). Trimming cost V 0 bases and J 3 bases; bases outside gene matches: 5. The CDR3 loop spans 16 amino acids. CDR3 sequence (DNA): TGTGCCAGCAGTTACTCCGGGGGGACAGCCAATCAGCCCCAGCATTTT. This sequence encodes CASSYSGGTANQPQHF.

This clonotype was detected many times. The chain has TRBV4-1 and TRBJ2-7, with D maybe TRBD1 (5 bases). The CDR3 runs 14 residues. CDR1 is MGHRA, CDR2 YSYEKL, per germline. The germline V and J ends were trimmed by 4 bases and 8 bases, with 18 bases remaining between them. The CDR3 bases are TGCGCCAGCAGCCCCCGAAAGGGGCATAAGAAGCAGTACTTC. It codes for CASSPRKGHKKQYF.

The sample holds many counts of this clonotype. The CDR3 sequence: CATSDAGTGDEKLFF. CDR3 coding DNA: TGTGCCACCAGTGACGCCGGGACAGGGGATGAAAAACTGTTTTTT. This chain links TRBV24-1 with TRBJ1-4, with 10 bases lining up with TRBD1. The germline V gene encodes CDR1 KGHDR and CDR2 SFDVKD. The J segment lost 6 bases and the V segment lost 4 bases, leaving 4 bases of the junction unmatched. The CDR3 length is 15 residues.

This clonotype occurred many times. The CDR3 coding sequence is TGTGCCAGCAGCACCCGGACAGGGGGTAATGAAAAACTGTTTTTT. It translates to CASSTRTGGNEKLFF. The chain uses TRBV11-2 and TRBJ1-4; TRBD1 aligns across 10 bases. The CDR3 length is 15 residues. Germline V CDR1 and CDR2: SGHAT, FQNNGV. The trim removed 5 bases at V and 4 bases at J, leaving 4 bases unmatched.

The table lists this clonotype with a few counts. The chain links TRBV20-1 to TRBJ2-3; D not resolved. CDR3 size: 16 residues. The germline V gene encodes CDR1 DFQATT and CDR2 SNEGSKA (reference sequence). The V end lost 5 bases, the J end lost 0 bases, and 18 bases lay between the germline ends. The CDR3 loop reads CSASAPGAASTDTQYF. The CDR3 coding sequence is TGCAGTGCTTCAGCCCCGGGCGCAGCTAGCACAGATACGCAGTATTTT.

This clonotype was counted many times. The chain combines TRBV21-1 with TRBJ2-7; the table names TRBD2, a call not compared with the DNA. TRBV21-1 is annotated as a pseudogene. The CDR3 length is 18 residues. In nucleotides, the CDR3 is TGTGCCAGCAGGGAAAAGGGCTGGCTAGCGGGAGTGTGGTACGAGCAGTACTTC. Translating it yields CASREKGWLAGVWYEQYF.

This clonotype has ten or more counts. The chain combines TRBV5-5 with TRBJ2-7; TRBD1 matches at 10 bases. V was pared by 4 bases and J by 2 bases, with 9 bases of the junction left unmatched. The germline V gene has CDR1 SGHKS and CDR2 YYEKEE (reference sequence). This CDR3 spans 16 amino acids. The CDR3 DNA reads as TGTGCCAGCAGCCCCCGGGGGACAGGGGTTCCCTACGAGCAGTACTTC. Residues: CASSPRGTGVPYEQYF.

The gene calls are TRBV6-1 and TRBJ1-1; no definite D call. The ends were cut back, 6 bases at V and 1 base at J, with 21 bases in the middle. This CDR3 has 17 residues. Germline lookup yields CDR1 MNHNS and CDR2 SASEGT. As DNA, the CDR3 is TGTGCCAGCAGAAGCCCCGATTACAGATTATCGAACACTGAAGCTTTCTTT. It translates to CASRSPDYRLSNTEAFF.

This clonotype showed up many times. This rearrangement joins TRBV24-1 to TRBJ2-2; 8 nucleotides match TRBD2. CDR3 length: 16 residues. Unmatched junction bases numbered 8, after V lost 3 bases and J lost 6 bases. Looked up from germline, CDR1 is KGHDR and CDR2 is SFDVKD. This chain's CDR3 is CATSDPSAGDAGELFF. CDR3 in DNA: TGTGCCACCAGTGATCCTTCAGCGGGAGACGCCGGGGAGCTGTTTTTT.

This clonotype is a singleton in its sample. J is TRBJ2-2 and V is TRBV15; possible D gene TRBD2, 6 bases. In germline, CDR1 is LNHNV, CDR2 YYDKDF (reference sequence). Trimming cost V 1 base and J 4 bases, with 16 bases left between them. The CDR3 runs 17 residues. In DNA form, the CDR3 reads TGTGCCACCAGCAGAGTCGAGGGACTCCTCCCCACCGGGGAGCTGTTTTTT. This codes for CATSRVEGLLPTGELFF.

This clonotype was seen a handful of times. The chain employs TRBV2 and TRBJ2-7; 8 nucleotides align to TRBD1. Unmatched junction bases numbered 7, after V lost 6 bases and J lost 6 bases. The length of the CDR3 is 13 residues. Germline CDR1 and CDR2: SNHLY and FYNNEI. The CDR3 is CASSGDRGGEQYF. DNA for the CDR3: TGTGCCAGCAGCGGCGACAGGGGAGGCGAGCAGTACTTC. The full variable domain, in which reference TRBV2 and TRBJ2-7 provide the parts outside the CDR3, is EPEVTQTPSHQVTQMGQEVILRCVPISNHLYFYWYRQILGQKVEFLVSFYNNEISEKSEIFDDQFSVERPDGSNFTLKIRSTKLEDSAMYFCASSGDRGGEQYFGPGTRLTVT.

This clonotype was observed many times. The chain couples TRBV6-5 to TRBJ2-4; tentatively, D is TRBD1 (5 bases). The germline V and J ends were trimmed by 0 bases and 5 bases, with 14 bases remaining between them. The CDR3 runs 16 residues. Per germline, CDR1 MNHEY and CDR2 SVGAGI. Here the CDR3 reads CASSYSRVGLENIQYF. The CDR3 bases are TGTGCCAGCAGTTACTCCAGGGTCGGTTTGGAAAACATTCAGTACTTC.

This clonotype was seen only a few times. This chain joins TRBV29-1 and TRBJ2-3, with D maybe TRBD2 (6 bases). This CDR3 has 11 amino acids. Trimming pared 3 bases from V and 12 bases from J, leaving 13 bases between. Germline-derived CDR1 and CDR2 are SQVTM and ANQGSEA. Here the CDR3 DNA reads TGCAGCGTTGATACGGCGGGGAACCAGTATTTT. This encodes CSVDTAGNQYF.

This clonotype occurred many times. CDR3 residues: CASIQGALNDIQYF. CDR3 nucleotides: TGTGCCAGCATCCAGGGAGCCCTAAATGACATTCAGTACTTC. The V gene is TRBV2, the J gene TRBJ2-4; either TRBD1 or TRBD2 may fit D (5 bases each). CDR1 and CDR2 (germline): SNHLY, FYNNEI. V was clipped by 7 bases and J by 8 bases, with 18 bases between them. The CDR3 is 14 residues long. Combining the CDR3 with reference TRBV2 and TRBJ2-4 gives the whole variable domain EPEVTQTPSHQVTQMGQEVILRCVPISNHLYFYWYRQILGQKVEFLVSFYNNEISEKSEIFDDQFSVERPDGSNFTLKIRSTKLEDSAMYFCASIQGALNDIQYFGAGTRLSVL.

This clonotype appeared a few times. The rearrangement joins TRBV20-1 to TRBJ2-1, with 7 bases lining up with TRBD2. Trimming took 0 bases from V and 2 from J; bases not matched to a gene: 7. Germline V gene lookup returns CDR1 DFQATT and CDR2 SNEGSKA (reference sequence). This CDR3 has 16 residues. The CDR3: CSARDPGRGTYNEQFF. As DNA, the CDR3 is TGCAGTGCTAGAGATCCGGGGCGGGGGACCTACAATGAGCAGTTCTTC.

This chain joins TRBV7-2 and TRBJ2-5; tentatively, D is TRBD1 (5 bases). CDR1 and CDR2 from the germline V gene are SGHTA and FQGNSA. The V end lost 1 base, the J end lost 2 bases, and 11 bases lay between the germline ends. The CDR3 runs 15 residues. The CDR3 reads CASSLGMQGQETQYF. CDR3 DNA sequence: TGTGCCAGCAGCTTAGGGATGCAGGGACAAGAGACCCAGTACTTC.

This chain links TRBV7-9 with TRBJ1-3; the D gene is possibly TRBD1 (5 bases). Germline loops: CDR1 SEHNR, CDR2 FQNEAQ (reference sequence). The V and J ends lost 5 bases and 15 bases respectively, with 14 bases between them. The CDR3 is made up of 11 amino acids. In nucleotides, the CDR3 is TGTGCCAGCAGCCCCTCGGACACCGGATATTTT. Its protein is CASSPSDTGYF. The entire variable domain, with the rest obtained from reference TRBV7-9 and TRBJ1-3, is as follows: DTGVSQNPRHKITKRGQNVTFRCDPISEHNRLYWYRQTLGQGPEFLTYFQNEAQLEKSRLLSDRFSAERPKGSFSTLEIQRTEQGDSAMYLCASSPSDTGYFGEGSWLTVV.

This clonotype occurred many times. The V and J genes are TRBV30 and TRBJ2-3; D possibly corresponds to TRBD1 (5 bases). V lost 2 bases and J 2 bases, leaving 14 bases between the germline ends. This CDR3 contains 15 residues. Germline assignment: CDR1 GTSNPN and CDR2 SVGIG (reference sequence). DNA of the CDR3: TGTGCCTGGAGTCGTCCCTATGGGGCCACAGATACGCAGTATTTT. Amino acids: CAWSRPYGATDTQYF.

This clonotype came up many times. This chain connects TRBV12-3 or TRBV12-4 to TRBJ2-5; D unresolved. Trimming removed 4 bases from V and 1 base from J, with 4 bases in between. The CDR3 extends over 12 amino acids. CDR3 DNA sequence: TGTGCCAGCAGTTCAGCCCAAGAGACCCAGTACTTC. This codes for CASSSAQETQYF.

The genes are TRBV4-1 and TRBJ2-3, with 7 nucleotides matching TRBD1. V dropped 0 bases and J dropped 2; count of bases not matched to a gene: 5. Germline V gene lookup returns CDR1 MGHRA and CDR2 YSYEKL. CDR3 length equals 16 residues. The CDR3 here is CASSQDRGPPTDTQYF. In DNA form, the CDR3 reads TGCGCCAGCAGCCAAGATAGGGGGCCCCCCACAGATACGCAGTATTTT.

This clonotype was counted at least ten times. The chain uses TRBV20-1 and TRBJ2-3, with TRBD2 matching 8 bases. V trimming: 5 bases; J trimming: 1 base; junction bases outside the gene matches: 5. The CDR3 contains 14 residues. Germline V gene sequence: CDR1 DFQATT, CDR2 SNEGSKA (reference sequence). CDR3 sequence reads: CSAPKLAGTDTQYF. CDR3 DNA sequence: TGCAGTGCTCCGAAACTAGCGGGCACAGATACGCAGTATTTT.

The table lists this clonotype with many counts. This CDR3 reads CASSERGQALNSPLHF. The CDR3 nucleotides read TGTGCCAGCAGTGAAAGGGGACAGGCCCTCAATTCACCCCTCCACTTT. V usage is TRBV2 and J usage is TRBJ1-6, with 8 bases matching TRBD1. The trim removed 2 bases at V and 7 bases at J, leaving 7 bases unmatched. The CDR3 runs to 16 residues. Germline V gene sequence: CDR1 SNHLY, CDR2 FYNNEI.

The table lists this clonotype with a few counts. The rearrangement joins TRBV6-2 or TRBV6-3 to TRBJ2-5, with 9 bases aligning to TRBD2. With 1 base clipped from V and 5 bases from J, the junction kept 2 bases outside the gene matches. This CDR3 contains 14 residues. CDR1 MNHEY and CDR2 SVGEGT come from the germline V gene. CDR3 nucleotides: TGTGCCAGCAGTTACTGGCTAGCGGGGGAGACCCAGTACTTC. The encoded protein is CASSYWLAGETQYF.

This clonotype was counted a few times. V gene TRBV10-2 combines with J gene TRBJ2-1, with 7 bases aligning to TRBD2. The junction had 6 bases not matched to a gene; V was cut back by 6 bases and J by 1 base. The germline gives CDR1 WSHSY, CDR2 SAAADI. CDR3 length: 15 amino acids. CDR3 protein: CASRWTRKSYNEQFF. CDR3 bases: TGCGCCAGCAGATGGACTAGGAAGTCCTACAATGAGCAGTTCTTC.

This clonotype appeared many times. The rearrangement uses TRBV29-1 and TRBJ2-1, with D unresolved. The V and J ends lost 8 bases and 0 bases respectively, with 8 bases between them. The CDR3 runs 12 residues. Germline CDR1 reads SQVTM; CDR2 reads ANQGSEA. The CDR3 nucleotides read TGCAGCTATAAATTCTCCTACAATGAGCAGTTCTTC. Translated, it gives CSYKFSYNEQFF.

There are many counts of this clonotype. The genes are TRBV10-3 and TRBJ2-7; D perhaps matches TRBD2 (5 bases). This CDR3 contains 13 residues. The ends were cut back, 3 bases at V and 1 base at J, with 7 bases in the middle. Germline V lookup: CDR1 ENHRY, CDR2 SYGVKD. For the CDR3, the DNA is TGTGCCATCAGTGACGGGGTATCCTACGAGCAGTACTTC. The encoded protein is CAISDGVSYEQYF.

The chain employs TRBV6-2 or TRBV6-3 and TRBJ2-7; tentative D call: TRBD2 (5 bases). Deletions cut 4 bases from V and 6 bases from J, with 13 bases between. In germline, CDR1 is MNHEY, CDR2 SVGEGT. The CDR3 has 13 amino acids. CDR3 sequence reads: CASSWTVTVEQYF. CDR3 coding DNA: TGTGCCAGCAGTTGGACTGTTACGGTCGAGCAGTACTTC.